These T cell receptor beta chains were read from a single sample in a study of cytomegalovirus exposure and HLA in healthy donors. Libraries were prepared by immunoSEQ multiplex PCR; TCRdb keeps only in-frame clonotypes and omits some of them. In the table there are about 160,000 clones, approximately 88% of which are singletons. What was sequenced was PBMCs. The source is a boy aged 2 to 10 in good health and CMV-seronegative. CDR3s include the opening cysteine and the closing phenylalanine or tryptophan. The D gene is left open where the match is weak. Where a row states a size, it is once, few, many or the class of an expanded clone; other rows omit it.

d_gene: .; len: 14; v_gene: TRBV27; abundance: .; j_gene: TRBJ2-5; CDR3aa: CASNRRPAQETQYF; CDR3nt: TGTGCCAGCAACAGGCGGCCGGCCCAAGAGACCCAGTACTTC
d_gene: TRBD1; len: 15; v_gene: TRBV13; abundance: .; j_gene: TRBJ1-2; CDR3aa: CASSSGQEGLYGYTF; CDR3nt: TGTGCCAGCAGCTCCGGACAGGAGGGCCTTTATGGCTACACCTTC
d_gene: TRBD1; len: 15; v_gene: TRBV7-7; abundance: .; j_gene: TRBJ2-1; CDR3aa: CASSQTGGSYNEQFF; CDR3nt: TGTGCTAGCAGTCAAACAGGGGGCTCCTACAATGAGCAGTTCTTC
d_gene: TRBD2; len: 14; v_gene: TRBV6-5; abundance: few; j_gene: TRBJ2-1; CDR3aa: CASSTGTNYNEQFF; CDR3nt: TGTGCCAGCAGCACCGGGACTAACTACAATGAGCAGTTCTTC
d_gene: TRBD1; len: 19; v_gene: TRBV5-8; abundance: .; j_gene: TRBJ1-1; CDR3aa: CASSLVGENGRGPDTEAFF; CDR3nt: TGTGCCAGCAGCTTGGTTGGAGAAAACGGCAGGGGGCCGGACACTGAAGCTTTCTTT
d_gene: TRBD1; len: 16; v_gene: TRBV11-2; abundance: .; j_gene: TRBJ2-4; CDR3aa: CASSLGFGQGENIQYF; CDR3nt: TGTGCCAGCAGCTTAGGGTTCGGTCAGGGGGAAAACATTCAGTACTTC
d_gene: .; len: 13; v_gene: TRBV5-1; abundance: .; j_gene: TRBJ2-5; CDR3aa: CASSWGDRETQYF; CDR3nt: TGCGCCAGCAGCTGGGGGGATCGGGAGACCCAGTACTTC
d_gene: .; len: 15; v_gene: TRBV5-5; abundance: .; j_gene: TRBJ1-4; CDR3aa: CASSLVLSANEKLFF; CDR3nt: TGTGCCAGCAGCTTGGTTCTTTCGGCTAATGAAAAACTGTTTTTT
d_gene: .; len: 15; v_gene: TRBV18; abundance: .; j_gene: TRBJ2-1; CDR3aa: CASSPGRGSYNEQFF; CDR3nt: TGTGCCAGCTCCCCGGGCAGGGGTTCCTACAATGAGCAGTTCTTC
d_gene: .; len: 16; v_gene: TRBV11-2; abundance: .; j_gene: TRBJ1-4; CDR3aa: CASSLDGRVIGEKLFF; CDR3nt: TGTGCCAGCAGCTTAGATGGCCGGGTCATCGGGGAAAAACTGTTTTTT
d_gene: .; len: 13; v_gene: TRBV14; abundance: once; j_gene: TRBJ2-7; CDR3aa: CASSQDEEVEQYF; CDR3nt: TGTGCCAGCAGCCAAGATGAGGAGGTCGAGCAGTACTTC
d_gene: TRBD1; len: 16; v_gene: TRBV5-1; abundance: .; j_gene: TRBJ1-1; CDR3aa: CASSLETGVRNTEAFF; CDR3nt: TGCGCCAGCAGCTTGGAGACAGGGGTCAGGAACACTGAAGCTTTCTTT
d_gene: .; len: 14; v_gene: TRBV11-1; abundance: .; j_gene: TRBJ2-5; CDR3aa: CASSRDRGGETQYF; CDR3nt: TGTGCCAGCAGCCGCGACAGGGGAGGGGAGACCCAGTACTTC
d_gene: TRBD2; len: 18; v_gene: TRBV4-1; abundance: .; j_gene: TRBJ2-7; CDR3aa: CASSQVPLTSGLPYEQYF; CDR3nt: TGCGCCAGCAGCCAAGTTCCCCTAACTAGCGGACTACCCTACGAGCAGTACTTC
d_gene: TRBD2; len: 14; v_gene: TRBV11-2; abundance: .; j_gene: TRBJ2-2; CDR3aa: CASSKGGGSGELFF; CDR3nt: TGTGCCAGCAGCAAAGGCGGGGGTTCCGGGGAGCTGTTTTTT
d_gene: .; len: 14; v_gene: TRBV6-5; abundance: .; j_gene: TRBJ2-3; CDR3aa: CASSYVRDTDTQYF; CDR3nt: TGTGCCAGCAGTTACGTCCGGGACACAGATACGCAGTATTTT
d_gene: .; len: 13; v_gene: TRBV27; abundance: .; j_gene: TRBJ2-7; CDR3aa: CASSLTTGTEQYF; CDR3nt: TGTGCCAGCAGTCTGACCACAGGGACCGAGCAGTACTTC
d_gene: .; len: 14; v_gene: TRBV11-3; abundance: once; j_gene: TRBJ2-1; CDR3aa: CASSPRLDRREQFF; CDR3nt: TGTGCCAGCAGCCCCCGATTAGACAGGAGAGAGCAGTTCTTC
d_gene: .; len: 16; v_gene: TRBV21-1; abundance: few; j_gene: TRBJ2-1; CDR3aa: CASSKTQGDGYNEQFF; CDR3nt: TGTGCCAGCAGCAAAACACAGGGGGATGGCTACAATGAGCAGTTCTTC
d_gene: TRBD1; len: 16; v_gene: TRBV19; abundance: .; j_gene: TRBJ1-1; CDR3aa: CASSIVGPGGITEAFF; CDR3nt: TGTGCCAGTAGTATAGTCGGCCCAGGGGGCATCACTGAAGCTTTCTTT
d_gene: .; len: 14; v_gene: TRBV4-3; abundance: once; j_gene: TRBJ1-2; CDR3aa: CASSQDRSLYGYTF; CDR3nt: TGCGCCAGCAGCCAAGATCGGAGCCTCTATGGCTACACCTTC
d_gene: .; len: 11; v_gene: TRBV19; abundance: once; j_gene: TRBJ1-2; CDR3aa: CASARGYGYTF; CDR3nt: TGTGCCAGTGCGCGGGGCTATGGCTACACCTTC
d_gene: .; len: 16; v_gene: TRBV15; abundance: once; j_gene: TRBJ1-4; CDR3aa: CATSRPQGFSNEKLFF; CDR3nt: TGTGCCACCAGCAGACCCCAGGGATTTTCTAATGAAAAACTGTTTTTT
d_gene: .; len: 14; v_gene: TRBV19; abundance: .; j_gene: TRBJ2-4; CDR3aa: CASSQGLAKNIQYF; CDR3nt: TGTGCCAGTTCGCAGGGATTAGCCAAAAACATTCAGTACTTC
d_gene: .; len: 16; v_gene: TRBV15; abundance: .; j_gene: TRBJ1-3; CDR3aa: CATSRASVDSGNTIYF; CDR3nt: TGTGCCACCAGCAGAGCTAGTGTGGACTCTGGAAACACCATATATTTT
d_gene: TRBD1; len: 14; v_gene: TRBV5-4; abundance: once; j_gene: TRBJ2-5; CDR3aa: CASRRTGGQETQYF; CDR3nt: TGTGCCAGCAGAAGGACAGGGGGCCAAGAGACCCAGTACTTC
d_gene: TRBD2; len: 16; v_gene: TRBV30; abundance: .; j_gene: TRBJ2-3; CDR3aa: CAWSVGLAGATDTQYF; CDR3nt: TGTGCCTGGAGTGTAGGGCTAGCGGGAGCGACAGATACGCAGTATTTT
d_gene: TRBD2; len: 16; v_gene: TRBV19; abundance: few; j_gene: TRBJ2-4; CDR3aa: CASSIRTWEGKNIQYF; CDR3nt: TGTGCCAGTAGTATAAGGACTTGGGAGGGCAAAAACATTCAGTACTTC
d_gene: TRBD2; len: 17; v_gene: TRBV29-1; abundance: once; j_gene: TRBJ2-3; CDR3aa: CSVEEEGEAGVLDTQYF; CDR3nt: TGCAGCGTTGAAGAAGAGGGAGAGGCGGGAGTATTAGATACGCAGTATTTT
d_gene: TRBD1; len: 16; v_gene: TRBV7-3; abundance: .; j_gene: TRBJ2-1; CDR3aa: CASSPNPGQLFNEQFF; CDR3nt: TGTGCCAGCAGCCCGAATCCGGGACAGTTGTTCAATGAGCAGTTCTTC
d_gene: .; len: 16; v_gene: TRBV9; abundance: .; j_gene: TRBJ2-3; CDR3aa: CASRKEGAFYIDTQYF; CDR3nt: TGTGCCAGCAGGAAGGAAGGGGCATTTTACATAGATACGCAGTATTTT
d_gene: .; len: 11; v_gene: TRBV27; abundance: .; j_gene: TRBJ1-1; CDR3aa: CATLSGSEAFF; CDR3nt: TGTGCCACTCTCTCCGGTTCTGAAGCTTTCTTT
d_gene: .; len: 15; v_gene: TRBV18; abundance: .; j_gene: TRBJ1-1; CDR3aa: CASSPADSLNTEAFF; CDR3nt: TGTGCCAGCTCACCGGCTGATTCCTTGAACACTGAAGCTTTCTTT
d_gene: .; len: 13; v_gene: TRBV5-6; abundance: .; j_gene: TRBJ1-1; CDR3aa: CASSLTENTEAFF; CDR3nt: TGTGCCAGCAGCCTCACTGAGAACACTGAAGCTTTCTTT
d_gene: .; len: 13; v_gene: TRBV7-7; abundance: .; j_gene: TRBJ2-5; CDR3aa: CASSPAGQETQYF; CDR3nt: TGTGCCAGCAGCCCGGCGGGCCAAGAGACCCAGTACTTC
d_gene: .; len: 14; v_gene: TRBV30; abundance: .; j_gene: TRBJ2-5; CDR3aa: CAWSTTSLMETQYF; CDR3nt: TGTGCCTGGAGCACCACTAGTTTAATGGAGACCCAGTACTTC
d_gene: TRBD1; len: 13; v_gene: TRBV19; abundance: .; j_gene: TRBJ1-1; CDR3aa: CASSQGAYTEAFF; CDR3nt: TGTGCCAGTAGTCAGGGGGCTTATACTGAAGCTTTCTTT
d_gene: TRBD1; len: 18; v_gene: TRBV5-6; abundance: .; j_gene: TRBJ1-2; CDR3aa: CASSLDRHRGTGVYGYTF; CDR3nt: TGTGCCAGCAGCTTGGATCGGCACAGGGGGACGGGGGTCTATGGCTACACCTTC
d_gene: .; len: 13; v_gene: TRBV5-1; abundance: .; j_gene: TRBJ2-7; CDR3aa: CASSSETGNEQYF; CDR3nt: TGCGCCAGCAGCTCAGAAACAGGGAACGAGCAGTACTTC
d_gene: TRBD2; len: 18; v_gene: TRBV4-1; abundance: .; j_gene: TRBJ2-1; CDR3aa: CASSQEAASGGIGNEQFF; CDR3nt: TGCGCCAGCAGCCAAGAGGCGGCTAGCGGGGGGATTGGCAATGAGCAGTTCTTC
d_gene: .; len: 15; v_gene: TRBV11-2; abundance: .; j_gene: TRBJ2-3; CDR3aa: CASSSQFGDTDTQYF; CDR3nt: TGTGCCAGCAGCTCCCAATTCGGGGACACAGATACGCAGTATTTT
d_gene: TRBD2; len: 19; v_gene: TRBV15; abundance: .; j_gene: TRBJ2-3; CDR3aa: CATSRGTSGRVGVTDTQYF; CDR3nt: TGTGCCACCAGCAGAGGGACTAGCGGGAGGGTCGGCGTCACAGATACGCAGTATTTT
d_gene: .; len: 14; v_gene: TRBV2; abundance: .; j_gene: TRBJ1-2; CDR3aa: CASSEGRRVRGYTF; CDR3nt: TGTGCCAGCAGTGAAGGGCGGAGAGTCCGGGGCTACACCTTC
d_gene: TRBD2; len: 18; v_gene: TRBV5-6; abundance: .; j_gene: TRBJ2-5; CDR3aa: CASSFGLAGAVYQETQYF; CDR3nt: TGTGCCAGCAGCTTCGGACTAGCGGGGGCGGTGTACCAAGAGACCCAGTACTTC
d_gene: .; len: 14; v_gene: TRBV28; abundance: .; j_gene: TRBJ2-7; CDR3aa: CASSFPGVTYEQYF; CDR3nt: TGTGCCAGCAGTTTCCCCGGAGTAACCTACGAGCAGTACTTC
d_gene: .; len: 16; v_gene: TRBV23-1; abundance: .; j_gene: TRBJ2-3; CDR3aa: CASSQSGAEFRDTQYF; CDR3nt: TGCGCCAGCAGTCAATCAGGGGCAGAATTTAGAGATACGCAGTATTTT
d_gene: TRBD1; len: 14; v_gene: TRBV19; abundance: once; j_gene: TRBJ1-2; CDR3aa: CASRGTGAPYGYTF; CDR3nt: TGTGCCAGTAGGGGGACAGGGGCACCTTATGGCTACACCTTC
d_gene: TRBD1; len: 16; v_gene: TRBV6-1; abundance: .; j_gene: TRBJ2-5; CDR3aa: CASSESWTGSRETQYF; CDR3nt: TGTGCCAGCAGTGAATCGTGGACAGGGAGTCGGGAGACCCAGTACTTC
d_gene: .; len: 14; v_gene: TRBV5-4; abundance: .; j_gene: TRBJ2-7; CDR3aa: CASSRPPGDSEQYF; CDR3nt: TGTGCCAGCAGTAGACCACCAGGGGATAGCGAGCAGTACTTC
d_gene: .; len: 13; v_gene: TRBV6-5; abundance: once; j_gene: TRBJ1-4; CDR3aa: CASRNRDGEKLFF; CDR3nt: TGTGCCAGCAGAAACAGAGACGGTGAAAAACTGTTTTTT
d_gene: .; len: 14; v_gene: TRBV7-6; abundance: .; j_gene: TRBJ1-1; CDR3aa: CASSFGGSDTEAFF; CDR3nt: TGTGCCAGCAGCTTCGGGGGGTCTGACACTGAAGCTTTCTTT
d_gene: .; len: 18; v_gene: TRBV5-1; abundance: .; j_gene: TRBJ2-5; CDR3aa: CASSSWFTGRIDQETQYF; CDR3nt: TGCGCCAGCAGTTCTTGGTTTACAGGGAGAATAGATCAAGAGACCCAGTACTTC
d_gene: .; len: 14; v_gene: TRBV5-6; abundance: .; j_gene: TRBJ1-1; CDR3aa: CASSLEGFVTEAFF; CDR3nt: TGTGCCAGCAGCTTGGAGGGGTTCGTCACTGAAGCTTTCTTT
d_gene: .; len: 17; v_gene: TRBV18; abundance: .; j_gene: TRBJ1-5; CDR3aa: CASSTTGLSASNQPQHF; CDR3nt: TGTGCCAGCTCAACAACAGGGCTTAGCGCTAGCAATCAGCCCCAGCATTTT
d_gene: TRBD1; len: 13; v_gene: TRBV6-6; abundance: .; j_gene: TRBJ1-1; CDR3aa: CASTTGGETEAFF; CDR3nt: TGTGCCAGCACAACAGGGGGTGAAACTGAAGCTTTCTTT
d_gene: .; len: 16; v_gene: TRBV7-9; abundance: .; j_gene: TRBJ1-2; CDR3aa: CASSLEGGLKTYGYTF; CDR3nt: TGTGCCAGCAGCTTAGAGGGAGGTTTGAAAACCTATGGCTACACCTTC
d_gene: TRBD1; len: 16; v_gene: TRBV18; abundance: .; j_gene: TRBJ1-2; CDR3aa: CASSSDRGRFDYGYTF; CDR3nt: TGTGCCAGCTCGTCGGACAGGGGGCGATTCGACTATGGCTACACCTTC
d_gene: .; len: 14; v_gene: TRBV19; abundance: .; j_gene: TRBJ1-2; CDR3aa: CASTSVRDPYGYTF; CDR3nt: TGTGCCAGTACCTCCGTCCGGGATCCCTATGGCTACACCTTC
d_gene: .; len: 13; v_gene: TRBV19; abundance: few; j_gene: TRBJ1-1; CDR3aa: CASSINSNTEAFF; CDR3nt: TGTGCCAGTAGTATAAACAGCAACACTGAAGCTTTCTTT